This note documents a single T cell receptor beta chain sequence. These data originate in a study of blood T cell repertoires in COVID-19. The authors' processing: Nucleated cell number was recorded as an estimate derived from reference gene primer amplification. Produced via immunoSEQ multiplex PCR; TCRdb's table is partial and in-frame only. Clone size and the V and J calls come from that table; the DNA yielded D and trimming. The sample consists of over 65,000 clones, around 86% of them appearing once. Germline V gene sequence: CDR1 MRHNA, CDR2 SNTAGT. V was clipped by 4 bases and J by 5 bases; unmatched bases: 5. This CDR3 region has 14 residues.

The chain has TRBV6-4 and TRBJ2-3, with TRBD1 matching over 8 bases. The origin of this receptor is a human donor in a cohort sampled during active COVID-19. Input material: peripheral blood. CDR3 nucleotide sequence: TGTGCCAGCAGTGCGGACAGGGAGGTAGATACGCAGTATTTT. Translated: CASSADREVDTQYF.